What follows are 28 T cell receptor beta chains derived from one specimen sequenced in a study of T cells after yellow fever vaccination. TCRdb itself ran the 5' RACE reads through MiXCR, one entry per CDR3 protein. The top ten hold under 15% of the sample, which has 620,000 or so distinct CDR3 sequences, 9% to 15% seen once. The sequencing used PBMCs, collected on the day of the yellow fever booster vaccination. These TCRs come from a man aged 25 to 40 who received the YFV17D yellow fever vaccine.

The chain's CDR3 is CASCSGTRYNEQFF. CDR3 DNA: TGCGCCAGCTGCTCCGGGACTAGGTACAATGAGCAGTTCTTC. V gene TRBV5-1 combines with J gene TRBJ2-1; TRBD2 matches at 8 bases. With V trimmed by 7 bases and J by 4 bases, 7 bases remained unmatched. This CDR3 has 14 residues. The germline gives CDR1 SGHRS, CDR2 YFSETQ.

The rearrangement uses TRBV14 and TRBJ2-4; 9 nucleotides agree with TRBD2. The V gene's germline CDR1 is SGHDN and CDR2 FVKESK. The length of the CDR3 is 16 residues. With V trimmed by 4 bases and J by 9 bases, 13 bases remained unmatched. Here the CDR3 reads CASSLLSSRGGSIQYF. The CDR3 DNA follows: TGTGCCAGCAGCCTGCTTTCTTCGCGGGGGGGGAGCATTCAGTACTTC.

V usage is TRBV18 and J usage is TRBJ2-1; 11 bases agree with TRBD2. Germline V gene lookup returns CDR1 KGHSH and CDR2 LQKENI. The ends lost 2 bases at V and 4 bases at J; junction bases unmatched: 10. The CDR3 contains 18 residues. CDR3: CASSPSLLAGVGYNEQFF. Written as DNA, the CDR3 is TGTGCCAGCTCACCATCCCTACTAGCGGGAGTCGGGTACAATGAGCAGTTCTTC.

This clonotype was counted a few times. The chain carries TRBV12-3 or TRBV12-4 and TRBJ2-1, with 9 positions matching TRBD2. There are 14 residues in the CDR3. Germline trimming cut 6 bases from V and 10 bases from J; bases unmatched to any gene: 10. The CDR3 reads CASRRGLAGLEQFF. CDR3 bases: TGTGCCAGCAGACGGGGACTAGCAGGGTTAGAGCAGTTCTTC.

This clonotype was seen more than once but under ten times. The chain employs TRBV6-2 or TRBV6-3 and TRBJ2-7; 8 bases agree with TRBD2. V gave up 6 bases and J gave up 2 bases; unmatched junction bases: 6. CDR1 is MNHEY and CDR2 is SVGEGT in the germline V gene. CDR3 length: 14 residues. This CDR3 is CASRSRGDTYEQYF. The DNA of the CDR3 is TGTGCCAGCAGGTCGCGGGGGGACACCTACGAGCAGTACTTC.

The rearrangement links TRBV28 to TRBJ2-5; D tentatively reads TRBD1 or TRBD2 (5 bases each). The CDR3 covers 13 residues. V shed 4 bases and J shed 7 bases, with 13 bases lying between them. Germline lookup yields CDR1 MDHEN and CDR2 SYDVKM. CDR3 in amino acids: CASSSGTPRTQYF. The CDR3 region has the DNA TGTGCCAGCAGTTCCGGGACCCCGCGGACCCAGTACTTC. The full variable domain, rest sourced from reference TRBV28 and TRBJ2-5, is DVKVTQSSRYLVKRTGEKVFLECVQDMDHENMFWYRQDPGLGLRLIYFSYDVKMKEKGDIPEGYSVSREKKERFSLILESASTNQTSMYLCASSSGTPRTQYFGPGTRLLVL.

The chain joins TRBV24-1 to TRBJ2-1; D perhaps matches TRBD1 (7 bases). Germline CDR1 KGHDR, CDR2 SFDVKD. Trimming removed 12 bases from V and 4 bases from J, with 18 bases in between. CDR3 length: 14 residues. The CDR3 loop is CASPGGRVYNEQFF. The CDR3 DNA reads TGTGCCTCCCCAGGGGGGAGAGTATACAATGAGCAGTTCTTC.

This clonotype appeared a few times. The J gene is TRBJ2-1, the V gene TRBV14; D uncertain. Germline V gene sequence: CDR1 SGHDN, CDR2 FVKESK. V was cut by 2 bases and J by 0 bases, with 8 bases left in between. The CDR3 spans 15 residues. The CDR3 sequence is CASSQYRSSYNEQFF. The CDR3 nucleotides are TGTGCCAGCAGCCAATACAGAAGCTCCTACAATGAGCAGTTCTTC.

The chain joins TRBV29-1 to TRBJ2-3, with a possible D match to TRBD1 (5 bases). In germline, CDR1 is SQVTM, CDR2 ANQGSEA. The CDR3 runs to 13 residues. Trimming shortened V by 5 bases and J by 0 bases, and 9 bases separated the two germline ends. CDR3 nucleotides: TGCAGCGTTCTGACAGCTAGCACAGATACGCAGTATTTT. As protein: CSVLTASTDTQYF.

This clonotype was seen only a few times. V and J are TRBV20-1 and TRBJ2-7; D possibly corresponds to TRBD1 (5 bases). V lost 0 bases and J 2 bases, leaving 8 bases between the germline ends. Germline V CDR1 and CDR2: DFQATT, SNEGSKA (reference sequence). The CDR3 is 13 residues long. The CDR3 reads CSAREDSTYEQYF. In DNA form, the CDR3 reads TGCAGTGCTAGAGAAGACAGCACCTACGAGCAGTACTTC.

This clonotype appeared a few times. The chain links TRBV7-3 to TRBJ2-5, with TRBD2 identical over 14 bases. Trimming cost V 4 bases and J 5 bases; bases outside gene matches: 6. This CDR3 has 16 residues. CDR1 SGHTA and CDR2 FQGTGA come from the germline V gene. The CDR3 spells CASSSGLAGAGETQYF. The CDR3 nucleotides read TGTGCCAGCAGCTCGGGACTAGCGGGAGCTGGGGAGACCCAGTACTTC.

This rearrangement joins TRBV30 to TRBJ2-5, with TRBD2 matching 9 bases. The CDR3 is 13 amino acids. J lost 5 bases, V lost 8 bases, and 9 bases had no gene match. Germline CDR1 reads GTSNPN; CDR2 reads SVGIG (reference sequence). This CDR3 is CAGGGLAKETQYF. The CDR3, as DNA: TGTGCCGGAGGGGGACTAGCAAAGGAGACCCAGTACTTC.

The sample holds a few counts of this clonotype. This rearrangement joins TRBV11-2 to TRBJ1-2; weak D call: TRBD1 (5 bases). Germline V lookup: CDR1 SGHAT, CDR2 FQNNGV. The ends were cut back, 3 bases at V and 7 bases at J, with 15 bases in the middle. CDR3 length equals 14 residues. CDR3 sequence (DNA): TGTGCCAGCAGCTTGTTAACTACGGGGGTTGGCTACACCTTC. Protein product: CASSLLTTGVGYTF.

This clonotype occurred a few times. The chain joins TRBV2 to TRBJ2-1; TRBD2 might be the D (5 bases). Germline CDR1 SNHLY, CDR2 FYNNEI. The CDR3 has 16 amino acids. V gave up 3 bases and J gave up 3 bases, with 15 bases separating them. The CDR3 bases are TGTGCCAGCAGTGATGCGACCCCACGGGACTACAATGAGCAGTTCTTC. Translation: CASSDATPRDYNEQFF.

There are many counts of this clonotype. This chain uses TRBV29-1 with TRBJ2-1; no reliable D call. Per the germline V gene, CDR1 is SQVTM and CDR2 is ANQGSEA. This CDR3 region has 12 residues. The V and J ends lost 7 bases and 1 base respectively, with 8 bases between them. CDR3 sequence: CSGESSYNEQFF. The CDR3 DNA follows: TGCAGCGGTGAGAGTTCCTACAATGAGCAGTTCTTC.

This clonotype was observed a few times. The chain recombines TRBV12-3 or TRBV12-4 with TRBJ2-7, with TRBD2 identical over 11 bases. V trimming: 2 bases; J trimming: 7 bases; junction bases outside the gene matches: 1. There are 13 residues in the CDR3. The DNA for the CDR3 is TGTGCCAGCAGTTTAAGACTAGCGGGAGAGCAGTACTTC. Encoded protein: CASSLRLAGEQYF.

The chain has TRBV10-3 and TRBJ2-2, with TRBD2 matching 8 bases. Unmatched junction bases numbered 15, after V lost 2 bases and J lost 7 bases. Germline-derived CDR1 and CDR2 are ENHRY and SYGVKD. The CDR3 length is 18 residues. The CDR3 DNA sequence: TGTGCCATCAGTGAGCCCCTTCGAGGCGGGAGGACAATCGGGGAGCTGTTTTTT. Translating it yields CAISEPLRGGRTIGELFF.

The J gene is TRBJ1-1, the V gene TRBV5-4; the D is unclear. CDR3 length: 14 residues. The germline V gene has CDR1 SGHNT and CDR2 YYREEE (reference sequence). With 0 bases removed from V and 6 bases from J, the gap between germline ends came to 12 bases. CDR3 in amino acids: CASSLVGEGAEAFF. Written as DNA, the CDR3 is TGTGCCAGCAGCTTGGTTGGCGAGGGCGCTGAAGCTTTCTTT. Combining the CDR3 with reference TRBV5-4 and TRBJ1-1 gives the whole variable domain ETGVTQSPTHLIKTRGQQVTLRCSSQSGHNTVSWYQQALGQGPQFIFQYYREEENGRGNFPPRFSGLQFPNYSSELNVNALELDDSALYLCASSLVGEGAEAFFGQGTRLTVV.

This clonotype was seen a handful of times. The genes are TRBV12-3 or TRBV12-4 and TRBJ2-1; D ambiguous. V gave up 3 bases and J gave up 9 bases, with 9 bases separating them. CDR3 length: 12 amino acids. The CDR3 spells CASSFHSAEQFF. CDR3 nucleotides: TGTGCCAGCAGTTTTCACTCCGCTGAGCAGTTCTTC.

This chain connects TRBV18 to TRBJ2-3; D gene uncertain. V lost 0 bases, J lost 5 bases, and 9 bases lay in between. Germline CDR1 is KGHSH and CDR2 is LQKENI. The CDR3 length is 14 residues. The CDR3 region is CASSPPASRDTQYF. As DNA, the CDR3 is TGTGCCAGCTCACCACCAGCGAGCCGAGATACGCAGTATTTT.

In its sample, this clonotype was seen a few times. The chain is built from TRBV29-1 and TRBJ2-1, with 7 positions matching TRBD2. Trimming removed 7 bases from V and 0 bases from J; junction bases left unmatched: 12. The CDR3 loop spans 16 amino acids. From germline, CDR1 is SQVTM and CDR2 ANQGSEA. The DNA of the CDR3 is TGCAGCGGTGATCTGCTAGCGGCCAGCTCCTACAATGAGCAGTTCTTC. Its protein product is CSGDLLAASSYNEQFF.

This clonotype was observed a handful of times. The genes are TRBV6-1 and TRBJ1-2; a weak D match, TRBD1 (6 bases). V was trimmed by 8 bases and J by 2 bases, leaving 18 bases between them. This CDR3 has 15 residues. In germline, CDR1 is MNHNS, CDR2 SASEGT. CDR3: CASGRDTSLNYGYTF. The CDR3 coding sequence is TGTGCCAGCGGCAGGGACACCTCGTTAAACTATGGCTACACCTTC.

The V and J genes are TRBV19 and TRBJ2-1, with 11 bases that match TRBD2. The V segment lost 3 bases and the J segment 10 bases; nucleotides outside the gene matches: 8. The length of the CDR3 is 15 residues. The germline V gene encodes CDR1 LNHDA and CDR2 SQIVND (reference sequence). DNA for the CDR3: TGTGCCAGTAGTATCCTACCGGGACTAGCGGTGGAGCAGTTCTTC. Its protein is CASSILPGLAVEQFF.

This clonotype was counted many times. J is TRBJ1-2 and V is TRBV10-3; possible D gene TRBD1, 5 bases. Germline V gene sequence: CDR1 ENHRY, CDR2 SYGVKD. There are 12 residues in the CDR3. Trimming took 4 bases from V and 6 from J, leaving 9 bases between them. CDR3 in amino acids: CAISGGTDGYTF. The CDR3 DNA reads as TGTGCCATCAGTGGGGGGACCGATGGCTACACCTTC.

This clonotype has only a few counts. V is TRBV2 and J is TRBJ2-3, with D perhaps matching TRBD1 or TRBD2 (5 bases each). The V gene's germline CDR1 is SNHLY and CDR2 FYNNEI. The V end was cut by 7 bases, the J end by 6 bases, with 17 bases between. The CDR3 is 14 residues long. The CDR3 DNA is TGTGCCAGCACGGGACGCTCCAGTTCGGATACGCAGTATTTT. This translates into CASTGRSSSDTQYF.

This sequence joins TRBV19 and TRBJ2-2; 14 bases are shared with TRBD2. The CDR3 runs to 19 residues. V lost 5 bases, J lost 5 bases, and 13 bases stayed unmatched. Germline CDR1 LNHDA, CDR2 SQIVND (reference sequence). CDR3 amino acids: CASSLTGTSGSPETGELFF. The CDR3 coding sequence is TGTGCCAGTAGTCTCACCGGGACTAGCGGGAGCCCGGAGACCGGGGAGCTGTTTTTT.

The sample holds a few counts of this clonotype. The chain carries TRBV6-1 and TRBJ2-7, with D maybe TRBD1 (5 bases). Trimming left V 8 bases short and J 7 bases short, with 30 bases between. The CDR3 totals 17 residues. CDR1 and CDR2 (germline): MNHNS, SASEGT. In DNA, the CDR3 is TGTGCCAGCTGGGCAGGGCCCCTCCCAAGTATAGGTGAGGAGCAGTACTTC. Translated: CASWAGPLPSIGEEQYF.

This clonotype was found many times. V and J are TRBV6-1 and TRBJ1-2; possible D gene TRBD1, 6 bases. From germline, CDR1 is MNHNS and CDR2 SASEGT. The CDR3 is 13 amino acids. The germline V and J ends were trimmed by 6 bases and 3 bases, with 11 bases remaining between them. The CDR3 coding sequence is TGTGCCAGCAGCCAGGACAGCTACTATGGCTACACCTTC. As protein: CASSQDSYYGYTF.